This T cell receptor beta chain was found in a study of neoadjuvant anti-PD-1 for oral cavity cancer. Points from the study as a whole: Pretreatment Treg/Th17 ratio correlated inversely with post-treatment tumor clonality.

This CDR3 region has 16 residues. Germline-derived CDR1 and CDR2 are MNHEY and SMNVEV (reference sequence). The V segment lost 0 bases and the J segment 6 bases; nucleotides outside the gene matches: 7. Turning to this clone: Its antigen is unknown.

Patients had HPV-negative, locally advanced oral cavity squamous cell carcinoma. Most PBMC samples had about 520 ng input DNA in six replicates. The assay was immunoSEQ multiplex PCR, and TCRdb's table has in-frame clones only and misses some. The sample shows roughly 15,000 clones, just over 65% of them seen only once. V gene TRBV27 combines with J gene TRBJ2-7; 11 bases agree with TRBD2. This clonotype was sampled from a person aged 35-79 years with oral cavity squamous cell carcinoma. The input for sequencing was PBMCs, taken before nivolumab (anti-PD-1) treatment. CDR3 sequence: CASSLSPLAGGFEQYF. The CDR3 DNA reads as TGTGCCAGCAGTTTATCGCCTCTAGCGGGAGGTTTCGAGCAGTACTTC.